Listed below are T cell receptor beta chains from one sample, sequenced in a study of T-cell memory formation after mild COVID-19. TCRdb reanalysed the 5' RACE reads using MiXCR and keeps one entry per CDR3 protein. The data contain 540,000 or so distinct CDR3 sequences, roughly 22% of them singletons. Sequencing was performed on PBMCs or a T cell subset sorted from them (not recorded which). The receptors were gathered from an adult woman who had mild COVID-19 (a few samples of this study predate the infection). Cell type and time point are not known. The CDR3 runs from the conserved cysteine through the conserved F or W. The order of the fields is D gene, clone size, J gene, V gene, CDR3 DNA, CDR3 protein. The D gene is left open where the match is weak. Some rows mark clone size as missing; the rest say once, few, many or name a class of expanded clone.

NA | NA | TRBJ2-7 | TRBV10-3 | TGTGCCATTCGGACAGAGGGTAGGAACGAGCAGTACTTC | CAIRTEGRNEQYF
NA | NA | TRBJ1-3 | TRBV7-2 | TGTGCCAGCAGCTTACAACAGTACTCTGGAAACACCATATATTTT | CASSLQQYSGNTIYF
NA | NA | TRBJ1-5 | TRBV15 | TGTGCCACCAGCAAGGAACAGGGTCTCGGGCAGCCCCAGCATTTT | CATSKEQGLGQPQHF
NA | NA | TRBJ2-7 | TRBV4-2 | TGTGCCAGCAGCCAAGCCTTAGCTTCCTACGAGCAGTACTTC | CASSQALASYEQYF
NA | few | TRBJ2-7 | TRBV15 | TGTGCCACCAGCAGAGCCGATGACTGGGGGGACTCCTACGAGCAGTACTTC | CATSRADDWGDSYEQYF
NA | NA | TRBJ1-2 | TRBV18 | TGTGCCAGCTCACCCATTGACAGTCAGTCTAACTATGGCTACACCTTC | CASSPIDSQSNYGYTF
TRBD2 | NA | TRBJ2-7 | TRBV5-6 | TGTGCTACCGCCAGGCGGGGGGGAACCTACGAGCAGTACTTC | CATARRGGTYEQYF
NA | NA | TRBJ1-6 | TRBV5-1 | TGCGCCAGCAGCTTGGACCGGGGTCCCTATTCACCCCTCCACTTT | CASSLDRGPYSPLHF
NA | many | TRBJ1-1 | TRBV6-5 | TGTGCCAGCAGTCCGGGACGTTGGACTGAAGCTTTCTTT | CASSPGRWTEAFF
NA | few | TRBJ1-1 | TRBV7-9 | TGTGCCGTTCTCGACGGAATGAACACTGAAGCTTTCTTT | CAVLDGMNTEAFF
NA | NA | TRBJ2-7 | TRBV30 | TGTGCCCGGATCGGCGGAAACGAGCAGTACTTC | CARIGGNEQYF
NA | few | TRBJ2-5 | TRBV27 | TGTGCCAGCAGTTCCGCGCTCTCTATCGGGGAGACCCAGTACTTC | CASSSALSIGETQYF
NA | few | TRBJ2-1 | TRBV12-3/TRBV12-4 | TGTGCCAGCAGTTTAGAGGGTGGAACGTCCTACAATGAGCAGTTCTTC | CASSLEGGTSYNEQFF
TRBD1 | NA | TRBJ2-1 | TRBV28 | TGTGCCAGCAGTCCAAGACAGGGTTCGGGTGAGCAGTTCTTC | CASSPRQGSGEQFF